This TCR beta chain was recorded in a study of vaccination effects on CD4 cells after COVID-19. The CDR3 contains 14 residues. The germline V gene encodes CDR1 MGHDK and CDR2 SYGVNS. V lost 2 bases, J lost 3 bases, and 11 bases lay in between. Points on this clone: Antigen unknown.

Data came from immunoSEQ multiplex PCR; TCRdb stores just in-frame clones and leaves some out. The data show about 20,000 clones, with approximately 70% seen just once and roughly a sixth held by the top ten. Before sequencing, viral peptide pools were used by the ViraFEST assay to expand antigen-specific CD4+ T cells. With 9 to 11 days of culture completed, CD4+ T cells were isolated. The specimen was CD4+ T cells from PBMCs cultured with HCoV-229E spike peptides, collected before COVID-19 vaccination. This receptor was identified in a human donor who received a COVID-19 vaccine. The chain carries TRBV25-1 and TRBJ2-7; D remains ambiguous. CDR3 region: CASSEPTSIYEQYF. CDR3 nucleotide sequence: TGTGCCAGCAGTGAACCGACAAGTATCTACGAGCAGTACTTC.